A single sample is the source of the 30 T cell receptor beta chains below, sequenced in a study of human T cells and chemical hapten exposure. Time point of the sample: patch test 1, 2 weeks after DPC sensitization. Treatment described: therapeutic diphenylcyclopropenone sensitization with weekly scalp DPC. TCRdb re-called the RACE reads with MiXCR, one entry per CDR3 protein. The data show some 170,000 distinct CDR3 sequences, 20% to 25% seen once. The source material was whole blood, sampled in connection with sensitization to the hapten diphenylcyclopropenone (DPC). These receptors all come from a woman in her fifties or sixties with alopecia areata. Some clones in this sample may be carry-over from other donors' samples.

V and J are TRBV29-1 and TRBJ2-1; D not certain. The V and J ends lost 3 bases and 4 bases respectively, with 10 bases between them. Germline lookup yields CDR1 SQVTM and CDR2 ANQGSEA. The CDR3 runs 13 residues. CDR3 in amino acids: CSVDGLWYNEQFF. DNA of the CDR3: TGCAGCGTTGACGGTCTGTGGTACAATGAGCAGTTCTTC.

The sample holds a few counts of this clonotype. The chain employs TRBV9 and TRBJ2-2; D gene unclear. The germline CDR1 and CDR2 sequences are SGDLS and YYNGEE. The V end was cut by 1 base, the J end by 1 base, with 8 bases between. The CDR3 length is 15 residues. The CDR3 DNA is TGTGCCAGCAGCGTATCAGATTTGAACACCGGGGAGCTGTTTTTT. It is translated as CASSVSDLNTGELFF. The complete variable domain, with remaining parts taken from reference TRBV9 and TRBJ2-2, reads DSGVTQTPKHLITATGQRVTLRCSPRSGDLSVYWYQQSLDQGLQFLIQYYNGEERAKGNILERFSAQQFPDLHSELNLSSLELGDSALYFCASSVSDLNTGELFFGEGSRLTVL.

This clonotype has a count of ten or more. The rearrangement joins TRBV29-1 to TRBJ1-2; 7 nucleotides line up with TRBD1. Trimming removed 7 bases from V and 2 bases from J; junction bases left unmatched: 4. The CDR3 length is 12 residues. The germline CDR1 and CDR2 sequences are SQVTM and ANQGSEA. The CDR3 region has the DNA TGCAGCGCCAGGGGGGTGAACTATGGCTACACCTTC. Translated: CSARGVNYGYTF.

The genes are TRBV12-3 or TRBV12-4 and TRBJ1-6; 7 bases align to TRBD1. The V and J ends lost 2 bases and 7 bases, in that order; junction bases with no gene match: 2. The CDR3 loop spans 14 amino acids. CDR3 protein: CASSLKQGNSPLHF. The CDR3 nucleotides are TGTGCCAGCAGTTTAAAACAGGGGAATTCACCCCTCCACTTT.

The CDR3 sequence is CASSSIIASTDTQYF. The CDR3 bases are TGTGCCAGCAGCTCCATTATCGCCAGCACAGATACGCAGTATTTT. The chain recombines TRBV7-9 with TRBJ2-3; D uncertain. Germline CDR1 and CDR2: SEHNR and FQNEAQ (reference sequence). Trimming shortened V by 4 bases and J by 0 bases, and 11 bases separated the two germline ends. This CDR3 region has 15 residues.

This clonotype was picked up a small number of times. This chain links TRBV20-1 with TRBJ1-1; D ambiguous. CDR3 length: 15 residues. V lost 0 bases and J 2 bases, leaving 13 bases between the germline ends. From germline, CDR1 is DFQATT and CDR2 SNEGSKA (reference sequence). CDR3 sequence (DNA): TGCAGTGCTAGAGATCTTGGGCAGATTAACACTGAAGCTTTCTTT. Protein sequence: CSARDLGQINTEAFF.

At least ten counts were recorded for this clonotype. The V and J genes are TRBV7-8 and TRBJ1-6; 7 bases agree with TRBD1. The CDR3 consists of 14 residues. Trimming took 7 bases from V and 7 from J; bases not matched to a gene: 7. Per the germline V gene, CDR1 is SGHVS and CDR2 is FQNEAQ. Written as DNA, the CDR3 is TGTGCCAGCAACTCCGGGACAGCAAATTCACCCCTCCACTTT. This sequence encodes CASNSGTANSPLHF.

CDR3 region: CASSLYTGTQEKLFF. Written as DNA, the CDR3 is TGTGCCAGCAGTTTGTATACCGGGACACAAGAAAAACTGTTTTTT. V usage is TRBV28 and J usage is TRBJ1-4, with TRBD1 as a possible D gene (6 bases). V was trimmed by 3 bases and J by 8 bases, leaving 16 bases between them. CDR1 is MDHEN, CDR2 SYDVKM, per germline. The CDR3 totals 15 residues.

V and J are TRBV29-1 and TRBJ2-1; D not certain. Trimming removed 4 bases at V and 10 bases at J, with 17 bases between. The CDR3 is 13 amino acids. Germline-derived CDR1 and CDR2 are SQVTM and ANQGSEA. The CDR3 nucleotides are TGCAGCGTTGGCAGGTGGGCGGAACCGGAGCAGTTCTTC. Its protein product is CSVGRWAEPEQFF.

V usage is TRBV5-1 and J usage is TRBJ2-1; TRBD2 matches at 7 bases. Germline CDR1 is SGHRS and CDR2 is YFSETQ. The V segment lost 4 bases and the J segment 4 bases; nucleotides outside the gene matches: 5. CDR3 length: 14 amino acids. CDR3: CASSQMGGYNEQFF. The CDR3 DNA reads TGCGCCAGCAGCCAGATGGGGGGGTACAATGAGCAGTTCTTC.

This clonotype was counted only a few times. CDR3 in amino acids: CASRQGTTGTGELFF. Here the CDR3 DNA reads TGTGCCAGCAGACAGGGGACTACAGGCACCGGGGAGCTGTTTTTT. The J gene is TRBJ2-2, the V gene TRBV7-2; tentatively, D is TRBD1 or TRBD2 (7 bases each). CDR3 size: 15 residues. V lost 6 bases to trimming and J lost 4 bases, with 15 bases between them. The germline gives CDR1 SGHTA, CDR2 FQGNSA.

Details on this clonotype: This sequence may be a read error, since a much larger clone differs from it by one base. The V call is TRBV29-1, the J call TRBJ1-4; possible D gene TRBD1, 5 bases. The germline V gene encodes CDR1 SQVTM and CDR2 ANQGSEA. CDR3 length: 15 amino acids. The V and J ends lost 4 bases and 3 bases respectively, with 15 bases between them. The CDR3 protein is CSVVSGVKANEKLFF. CDR3 bases: TGCAGCGTTGTATCGGGGGTAAAGGCTAATGAAAAACTGTTTTTT.

A few counts support this clonotype. The chain joins TRBV7-8 to TRBJ2-4; TRBD1 agrees at 7 bases. The CDR3 contains 15 residues. J gave up 8 bases and V 2 bases, and 9 bases lay outside the gene matches. CDR1 SGHVS and CDR2 FQNEAQ come from the germline V gene. In nucleotides, the CDR3 is TGTGCCAGCAGCTTAACTCGGACAGGAATAGACATTCAGTACTTC. Its protein is CASSLTRTGIDIQYF. The full variable domain, with the rest looked up from reference TRBV7-8 and TRBJ2-4, is GAGVSQSPRYKVAKRGQDVALRCDPISGHVSLFWYQQALGQGPEFLTYFQNEAQLDKSGLPSDRFFAERPEGSVSTLKIQRTQQEDSAVYLCASSLTRTGIDIQYFGAGTRLSVL.

The V call is TRBV9, the J call TRBJ2-3; D call uncertain. Deletions cut 4 bases from V and 0 bases from J, with 15 bases between. Germline-derived CDR1 and CDR2 are SGDLS and YYNGEE. There are 16 residues in the CDR3. This chain's CDR3 is CASSPGGAPSTDTQYF. For the CDR3, the DNA is TGTGCCAGCAGCCCAGGCGGAGCTCCTAGCACAGATACGCAGTATTTT.

V and J are TRBV29-1 and TRBJ1-4; D uncertain. The CDR3 runs to 14 residues. Germline values: CDR1 SQVTM, CDR2 ANQGSEA. The V gene lost 6 bases and the J gene lost 3 bases, with 14 bases spanning the gap. The CDR3 region has the DNA TGCAGCGTGGTGAGGTCGGGCGCTAATGAAAAACTGTTTTTT. Its translation is CSVVRSGANEKLFF.

This chain connects TRBV7-6 to TRBJ2-2; D is undetermined. The CDR3 contains 15 residues. V lost 4 bases and J lost 1, with 10 bases in between. Germline CDR1 and CDR2: SGHVS and FNYEAQ. The chain's CDR3 is CASSSASENTGELFF. CDR3 in DNA: TGTGCCAGCAGCTCTGCGTCGGAGAACACCGGGGAGCTGTTTTTT. The variable domain in full, with the rest retrieved from reference TRBV7-6 and TRBJ2-2, is GAGVSQSPRYKVTKRGQDVALRCDPISGHVSLYWYRQALGQGPEFLTYFNYEAQQDKSGLPNDRFSAERPEGSISTLTIQRTEQRDSAMYRCASSSASENTGELFFGEGSRLTVL.

This clonotype occurred a few times. The rearrangement joins TRBV20-1 to TRBJ1-5; TRBD1 aligns across 10 bases. The CDR3 consists of 13 residues. The trim removed 5 bases at V and 7 bases at J, leaving 5 bases unmatched. Germline V gene sequence: CDR1 DFQATT, CDR2 SNEGSKA (reference sequence). CDR3 DNA sequence: TGCAGTGCTCCGGGACAGGGGTCGCAGCCCCAGCATTTT. Translated, it gives CSAPGQGSQPQHF.

The table lists this clonotype with many counts. The J gene is TRBJ2-1, the V gene TRBV7-9; 8 bases agree with TRBD2. The germline CDR1 and CDR2 sequences are SEHNR and FQNEAQ (reference sequence). CDR3 length: 14 amino acids. The V and J ends lost 5 bases and 4 bases, in that order; junction bases with no gene match: 4. The CDR3 loop is CASSLREAYNEQFF. The CDR3 nucleotides read TGTGCCAGCAGCCTGCGGGAGGCTTACAATGAGCAGTTCTTC.

This clonotype was counted only a few times. V usage is TRBV21-1 and J usage is TRBJ2-1; the listed D gene, TRBD2, was not tested against the DNA. TRBV21-1 is deemed a pseudogene. The CDR3 covers 16 residues. The chain's CDR3 is CARRPGLPSSYNEQFF. Written as DNA, the CDR3 is TGTGCCAGGAGACCGGGACTACCGAGCTCCTACAATGAGCAGTTCTTC.

The chain combines TRBV6-5 with TRBJ2-5, with TRBD1 matching 10 bases. With V trimmed by 10 bases and J by 2 bases, 10 bases remained unmatched. This CDR3 has 15 residues. Germline CDR1 MNHEY, CDR2 SVGAGI. The CDR3 DNA is TGTGCCACCACCACGACAGGGGGCCCACAAGAGACCCAGTACTTC. Its translation is CATTTTGGPQETQYF.

V is TRBV29-1 and J is TRBJ2-3; D call uncertain. V lost 2 bases and J 6 bases, leaving 15 bases between the germline ends. CDR3 length equals 14 residues. CDR1 and CDR2 from the germline V gene are SQVTM and ANQGSEA. The CDR3 sequence is CSVESIDRADTQYF. The CDR3 coding sequence is TGCAGCGTTGAAAGTATAGACCGGGCGGATACGCAGTATTTT.

Only a few counts were recorded for this clonotype. The V gene is TRBV2, the J gene TRBJ2-7, with a possible D match to TRBD1 (5 bases). This CDR3 is built from 12 residues. Germline V gives CDR1 SNHLY, CDR2 FYNNEI. V shed 7 bases and J shed 5 bases, with 12 bases lying between them. CDR3 nucleotides: TGTGCCAGCATACAGGTTTCCCACGAGCAGTACTTC. Protein sequence: CASIQVSHEQYF.

CDR3 nucleotides: TGTGCCAGCAGTGAAGGCCCAGTCGGCAGATCTAATGAAAAACTGTTTTTT. Encoded protein: CASSEGPVGRSNEKLFF. This rearrangement joins TRBV2 to TRBJ1-4; D is uncertain. The CDR3 has 17 amino acids. Trimming removed 1 base at V and 3 bases at J, with 15 bases between. Germline CDR1 SNHLY, CDR2 FYNNEI.

In its sample, this clonotype was seen a few times. The chain recombines TRBV2 with TRBJ2-3; TRBD2 matches at 12 bases. V lost 5 bases, J lost 5 bases, and 2 bases stayed unmatched. CDR3 length equals 14 residues. Germline CDR1 and CDR2: SNHLY and FYNNEI. This CDR3 reads CASSRTSGIDTQYF. DNA of the CDR3: TGTGCCAGCAGTCGGACTAGCGGGATAGATACGCAGTATTTT.

The rearrangement links TRBV20-1 to TRBJ2-7, with TRBD1 as a possible D gene (5 bases). The CDR3 sequence is 14 residues long. V was shortened by 2 bases and J by 2 bases, with 13 bases between the two germline ends. CDR1 and CDR2 from the germline V gene are DFQATT and SNEGSKA (reference sequence). This CDR3 is CSARMAGNTYEQYF. Here the CDR3 DNA reads TGCAGTGCTAGAATGGCAGGGAACACCTACGAGCAGTACTTC.

This clonotype was detected many times. The rearrangement links TRBV5-1 to TRBJ2-1; D assignment may be TRBD1 or TRBD2 (6 bases each). Deletions cut 5 bases from V and 7 bases from J, with 16 bases between. Germline V gene sequence: CDR1 SGHRS, CDR2 YFSETQ. The CDR3 runs 14 residues. CDR3 DNA sequence: TGCGCCAGCAGTCAGGGGCTAGCGCGGAATGAGCAGTTCTTC. This encodes CASSQGLARNEQFF.

The rearrangement links TRBV3-1 to TRBJ1-2; TRBD1 might be the D (6 bases). CDR3 length: 14 residues. V shed 4 bases and J shed 4 bases, with 13 bases lying between them. Looked up from germline, CDR1 is LGHDT and CDR2 is YNNKEL (reference sequence). CDR3 DNA: TGTGCCAGCAGCCCCACAGGGTACGGCTATGGCTACACCTTC. This sequence encodes CASSPTGYGYGYTF.

This sequence joins TRBV18 and TRBJ2-7, with TRBD2 matching over 14 bases. Germline V gene sequence: CDR1 KGHSH, CDR2 LQKENI. The CDR3 covers 20 residues. V lost 3 bases, J lost 1 base, and 14 bases stayed unmatched. The CDR3 here is CASSPPGHRLAGGTSYEQYF. The CDR3 DNA sequence: TGTGCCAGCTCACCGCCAGGGCACCGACTAGCGGGGGGGACGTCCTACGAGCAGTACTTC.

This clonotype has more than one count but fewer than ten. The J gene is TRBJ2-7, the V gene TRBV5-1; D uncertain. This CDR3 is built from 14 residues. CDR1 and CDR2 from the germline V gene are SGHRS and YFSETQ. Trimming cost V 0 bases and J 0 bases, with 7 bases left between them. CDR3 coding DNA: TGCGCCAGCAGCTTGGGGCGGAGCTCCTACGAGCAGTACTTC. Its protein is CASSLGRSSYEQYF.

This clonotype was counted a single time. The chain is built from TRBV6-6 and TRBJ1-2, with a weak D call TRBD1 (5 bases). V was shortened by 5 bases and J by 6 bases, with 10 bases between the two germline ends. This CDR3 is built from 12 residues. Germline CDR1 is MNHNY and CDR2 is SVGAGI (reference sequence). CDR3 amino acids: CASSTYRNGYTF. The CDR3 DNA reads TGTGCCAGCAGTACATACAGGAATGGCTACACCTTC.